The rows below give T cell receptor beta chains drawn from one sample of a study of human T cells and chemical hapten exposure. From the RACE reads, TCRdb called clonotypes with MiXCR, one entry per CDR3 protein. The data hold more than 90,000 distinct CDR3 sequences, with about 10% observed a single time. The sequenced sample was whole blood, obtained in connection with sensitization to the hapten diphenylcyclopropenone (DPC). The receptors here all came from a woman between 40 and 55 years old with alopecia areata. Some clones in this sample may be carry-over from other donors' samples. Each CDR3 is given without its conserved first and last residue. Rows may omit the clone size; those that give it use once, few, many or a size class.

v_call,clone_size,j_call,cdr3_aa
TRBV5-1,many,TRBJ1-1,ASSLEGVGATEAF
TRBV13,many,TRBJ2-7,ASSAYSPLRGGAYEQY
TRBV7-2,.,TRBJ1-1,ASFRTGTEAF
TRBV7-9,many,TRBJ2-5,ASSRRETETQY
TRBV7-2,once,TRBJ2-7,ASSLGGTAEQY
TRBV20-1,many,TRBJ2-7,SARDPGGEGAYEQY
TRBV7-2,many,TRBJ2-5,ASSLVGPPASQETQY
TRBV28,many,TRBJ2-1,ASSSRASGYNEQF
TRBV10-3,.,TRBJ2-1,AISGGIYNEQF
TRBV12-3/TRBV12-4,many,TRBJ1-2,ASSPSVRGGGYT
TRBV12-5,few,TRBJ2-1,ASGLGEQGNEQF
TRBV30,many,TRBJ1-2,AWSPSSRTGYGYT
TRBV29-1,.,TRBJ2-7,SVDDPGEQY
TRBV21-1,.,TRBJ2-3,ASSTPGAPDTQY
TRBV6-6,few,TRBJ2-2,ASSYSTSGSNTGELF
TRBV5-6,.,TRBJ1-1,ASSSGAGVGNTKAF
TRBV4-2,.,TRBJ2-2,ASSPNPGTNTGELF
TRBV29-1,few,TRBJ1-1,SAEDRYPEAF
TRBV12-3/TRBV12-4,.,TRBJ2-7,ASSRDGSYEQY
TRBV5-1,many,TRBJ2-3,ASSTGGRTSTDTQY
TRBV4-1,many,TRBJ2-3,ASSQGAGDPAQY
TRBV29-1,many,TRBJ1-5,SVSDRDQPQH
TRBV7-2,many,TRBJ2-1,ASISGGAYNEQF
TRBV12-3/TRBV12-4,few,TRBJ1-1,ASSWGSKLNTEAF
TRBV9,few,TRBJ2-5,ASSGGTSRETQY
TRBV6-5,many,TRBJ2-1,ASSKTGLSFVDEQF
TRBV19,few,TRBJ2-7,ASSYGQAGEQY
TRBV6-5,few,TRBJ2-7,ASTKGRGTYEQY
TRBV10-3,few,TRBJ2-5,AITDDVMQETQY
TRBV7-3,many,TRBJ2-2,ASSLFLAGGTNTGELF
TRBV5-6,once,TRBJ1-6,ASSLRPFPGHRATPLH